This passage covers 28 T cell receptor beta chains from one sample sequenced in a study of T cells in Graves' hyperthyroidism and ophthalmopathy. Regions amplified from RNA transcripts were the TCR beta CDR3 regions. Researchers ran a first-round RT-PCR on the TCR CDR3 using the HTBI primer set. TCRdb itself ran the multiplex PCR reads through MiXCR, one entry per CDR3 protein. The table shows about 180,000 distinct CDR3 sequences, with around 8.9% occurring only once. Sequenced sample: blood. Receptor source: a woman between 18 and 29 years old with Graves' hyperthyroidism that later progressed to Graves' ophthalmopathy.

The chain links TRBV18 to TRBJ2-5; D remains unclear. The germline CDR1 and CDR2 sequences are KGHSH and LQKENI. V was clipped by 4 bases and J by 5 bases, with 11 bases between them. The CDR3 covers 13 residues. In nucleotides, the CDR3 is TGTGCCAGCTCACTTTGGGATACGGAGACCCAGTACTTC. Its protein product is CASSLWDTETQYF.

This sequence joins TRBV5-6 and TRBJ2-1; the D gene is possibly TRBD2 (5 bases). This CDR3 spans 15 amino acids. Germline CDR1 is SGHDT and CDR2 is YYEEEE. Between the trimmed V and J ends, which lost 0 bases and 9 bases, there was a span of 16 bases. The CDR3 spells CASSLELGSVGEQFF. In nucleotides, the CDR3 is TGTGCCAGCAGCTTGGAATTAGGGAGTGTCGGTGAGCAGTTCTTC. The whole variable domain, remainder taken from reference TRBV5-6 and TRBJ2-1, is DAGVTQSPTHLIKTRGQQVTLRCSPKSGHDTVSWYQQALGQGPQFIFQYYEEEERQRGNFPDRFSGHQFPNYSSELNVNALLLGDSALYLCASSLELGSVGEQFFGPGTRLTVL.

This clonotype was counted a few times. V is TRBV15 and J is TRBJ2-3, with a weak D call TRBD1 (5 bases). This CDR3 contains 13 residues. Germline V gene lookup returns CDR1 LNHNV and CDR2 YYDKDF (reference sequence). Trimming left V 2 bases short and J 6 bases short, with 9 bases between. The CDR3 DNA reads TGTGCCACCAGCAGACAAGGGGTGGATACGCAGTATTTT. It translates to CATSRQGVDTQYF.

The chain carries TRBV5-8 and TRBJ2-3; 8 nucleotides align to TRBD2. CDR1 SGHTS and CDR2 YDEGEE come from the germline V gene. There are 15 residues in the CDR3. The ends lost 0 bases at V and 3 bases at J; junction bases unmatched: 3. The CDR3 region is CASSLEASGTDTQYF. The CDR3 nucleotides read TGTGCCAGCAGCTTGGAGGCTAGCGGGACAGATACGCAGTATTTT.

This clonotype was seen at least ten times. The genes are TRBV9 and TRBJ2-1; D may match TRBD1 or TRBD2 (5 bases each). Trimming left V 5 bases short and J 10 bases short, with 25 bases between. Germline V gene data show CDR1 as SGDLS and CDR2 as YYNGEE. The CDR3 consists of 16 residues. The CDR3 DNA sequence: TGTGCCAGCAGTATAGTAGGTGGGGGTCCGTTGACAGAGCAGTTCTTC. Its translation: CASSIVGGGPLTEQFF.

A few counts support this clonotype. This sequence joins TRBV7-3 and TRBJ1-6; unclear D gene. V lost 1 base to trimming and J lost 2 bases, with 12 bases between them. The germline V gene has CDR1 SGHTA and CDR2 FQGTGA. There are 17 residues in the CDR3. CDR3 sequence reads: CASSLSVQVTYNSPLHF. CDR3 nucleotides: TGTGCCAGCAGCTTAAGCGTTCAGGTTACCTATAATTCACCCCTCCACTTT.

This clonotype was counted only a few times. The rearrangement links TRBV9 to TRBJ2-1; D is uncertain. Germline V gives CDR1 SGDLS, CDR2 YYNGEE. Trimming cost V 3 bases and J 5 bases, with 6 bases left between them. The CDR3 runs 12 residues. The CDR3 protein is CASSGNDNEQFF. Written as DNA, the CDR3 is TGTGCCAGCAGCGGGAACGACAATGAGCAGTTCTTC.

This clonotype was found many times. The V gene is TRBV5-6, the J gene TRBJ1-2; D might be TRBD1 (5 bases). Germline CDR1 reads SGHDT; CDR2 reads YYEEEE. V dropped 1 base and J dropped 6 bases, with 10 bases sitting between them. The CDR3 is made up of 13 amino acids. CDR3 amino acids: CASSLPGKHGYTF. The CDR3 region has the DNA TGTGCCAGCAGCTTGCCAGGGAAGCATGGCTACACCTTC.

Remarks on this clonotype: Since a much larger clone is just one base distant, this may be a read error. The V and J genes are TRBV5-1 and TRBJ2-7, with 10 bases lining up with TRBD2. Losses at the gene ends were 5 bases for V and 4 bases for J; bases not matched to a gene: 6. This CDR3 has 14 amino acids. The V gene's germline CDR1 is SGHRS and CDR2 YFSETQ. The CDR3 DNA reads TGCGCCAGCAGGGTGGCTAGCGGGAGTTACGAGCAGTACTTC. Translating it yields CASRVASGSYEQYF.

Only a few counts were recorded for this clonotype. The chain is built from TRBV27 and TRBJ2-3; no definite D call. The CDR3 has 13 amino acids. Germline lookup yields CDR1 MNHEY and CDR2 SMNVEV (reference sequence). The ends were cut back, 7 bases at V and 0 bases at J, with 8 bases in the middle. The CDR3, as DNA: TGTGCCAGCAAAACCGGGAGCACAGATACGCAGTATTTT. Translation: CASKTGSTDTQYF.

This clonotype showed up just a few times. In DNA form, the CDR3 reads TGTGCCAGCAGTTACGGGTTAGCTGGGGCCAACGTCCTGACTTTC. Its protein is CASSYGLAGANVLTF. The chain uses TRBV6-6 and TRBJ2-6, with no clear D. In germline, CDR1 is MNHNY, CDR2 SVGAGI (reference sequence). This CDR3 has 15 amino acids. V lost 2 bases and J 2 bases, leaving 7 bases between the germline ends.

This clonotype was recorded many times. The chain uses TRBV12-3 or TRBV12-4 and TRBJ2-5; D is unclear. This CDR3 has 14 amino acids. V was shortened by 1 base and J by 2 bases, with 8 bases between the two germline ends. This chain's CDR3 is CASSLDTRQETQYF. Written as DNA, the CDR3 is TGTGCCAGCAGTTTAGACACCCGACAAGAGACCCAGTACTTC.

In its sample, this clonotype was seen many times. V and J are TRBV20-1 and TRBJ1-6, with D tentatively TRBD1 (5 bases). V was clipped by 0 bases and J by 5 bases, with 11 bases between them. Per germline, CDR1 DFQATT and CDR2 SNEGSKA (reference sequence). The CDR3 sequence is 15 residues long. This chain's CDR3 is CSARDRGANNSPLHF. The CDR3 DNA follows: TGCAGTGCTAGAGATCGAGGGGCAAATAATTCACCCCTCCACTTT.

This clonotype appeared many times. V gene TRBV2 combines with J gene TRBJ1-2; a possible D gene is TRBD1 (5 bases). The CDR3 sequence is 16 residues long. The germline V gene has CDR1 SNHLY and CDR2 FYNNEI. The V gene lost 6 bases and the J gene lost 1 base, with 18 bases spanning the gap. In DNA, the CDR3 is TGTGCCAGCAGCGCAACCGGGACCTCTGTTAACTATGGCTACACCTTC. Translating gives CASSATGTSVNYGYTF.

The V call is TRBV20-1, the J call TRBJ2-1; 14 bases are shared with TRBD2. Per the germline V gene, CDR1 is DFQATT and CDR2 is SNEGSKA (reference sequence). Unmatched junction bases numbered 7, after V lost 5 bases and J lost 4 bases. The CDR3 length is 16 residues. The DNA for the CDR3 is TGCAGTGCTTTGGGACTAGCGGGAGTGGCGTACAATGAGCAGTTCTTC. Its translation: CSALGLAGVAYNEQFF.

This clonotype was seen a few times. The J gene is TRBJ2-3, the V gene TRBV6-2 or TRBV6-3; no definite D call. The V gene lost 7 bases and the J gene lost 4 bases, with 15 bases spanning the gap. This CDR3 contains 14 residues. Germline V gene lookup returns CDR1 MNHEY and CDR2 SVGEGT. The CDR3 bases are TGTGCCAGCACCGACTGGAGTTTGCCAGATACGCAGTATTTT. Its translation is CASTDWSLPDTQYF.

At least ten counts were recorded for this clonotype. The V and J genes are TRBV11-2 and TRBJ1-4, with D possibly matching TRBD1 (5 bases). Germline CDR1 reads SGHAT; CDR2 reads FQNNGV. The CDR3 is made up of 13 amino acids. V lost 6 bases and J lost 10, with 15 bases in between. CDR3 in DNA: TGTGCCAGCAGGGGGAGCGGGACTGGAAAACTGTTTTTT. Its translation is CASRGSGTGKLFF.

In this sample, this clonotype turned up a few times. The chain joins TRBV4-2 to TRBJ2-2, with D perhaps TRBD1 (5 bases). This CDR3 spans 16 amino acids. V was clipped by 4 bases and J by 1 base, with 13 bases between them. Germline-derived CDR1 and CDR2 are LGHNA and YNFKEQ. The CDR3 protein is CASSRLGARNTGELFF. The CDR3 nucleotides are TGTGCCAGCAGCCGTTTAGGGGCGCGGAACACCGGGGAGCTGTTTTTT.

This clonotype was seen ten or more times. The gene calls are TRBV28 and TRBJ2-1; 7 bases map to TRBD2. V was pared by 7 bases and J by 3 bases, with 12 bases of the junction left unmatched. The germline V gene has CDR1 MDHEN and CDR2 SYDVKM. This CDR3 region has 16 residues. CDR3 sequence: CASTKPGLADYNEQFF. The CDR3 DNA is TGTGCCAGCACCAAACCCGGGCTAGCGGACTACAATGAGCAGTTCTTC. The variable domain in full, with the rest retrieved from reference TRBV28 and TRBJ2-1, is DVKVTQSSRYLVKRTGEKVFLECVQDMDHENMFWYRQDPGLGLRLIYFSYDVKMKEKGDIPEGYSVSREKKERFSLILESASTNQTSMYLCASTKPGLADYNEQFFGPGTRLTVL.

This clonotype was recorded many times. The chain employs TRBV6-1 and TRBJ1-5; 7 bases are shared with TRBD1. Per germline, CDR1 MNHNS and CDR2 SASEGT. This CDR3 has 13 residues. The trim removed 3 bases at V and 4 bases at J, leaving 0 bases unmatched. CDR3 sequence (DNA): TGTGCCAGCAGTGAGGGACAGAATCAGCCCCAGCATTTT. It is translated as CASSEGQNQPQHF.

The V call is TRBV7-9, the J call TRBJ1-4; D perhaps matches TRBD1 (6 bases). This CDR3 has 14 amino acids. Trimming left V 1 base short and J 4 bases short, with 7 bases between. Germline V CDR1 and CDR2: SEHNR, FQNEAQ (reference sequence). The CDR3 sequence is CASSLGRGNEKLFF. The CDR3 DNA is TGTGCCAGCAGCTTAGGCAGGGGTAATGAAAAACTGTTTTTT.

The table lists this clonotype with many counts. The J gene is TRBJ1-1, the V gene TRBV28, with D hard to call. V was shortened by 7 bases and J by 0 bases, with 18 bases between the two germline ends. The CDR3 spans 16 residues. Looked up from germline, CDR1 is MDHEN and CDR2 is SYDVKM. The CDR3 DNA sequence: TGTGCCAGCAAATCCTCAAGGAGACTGGTGAACACTGAAGCTTTCTTT. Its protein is CASKSSRRLVNTEAFF.

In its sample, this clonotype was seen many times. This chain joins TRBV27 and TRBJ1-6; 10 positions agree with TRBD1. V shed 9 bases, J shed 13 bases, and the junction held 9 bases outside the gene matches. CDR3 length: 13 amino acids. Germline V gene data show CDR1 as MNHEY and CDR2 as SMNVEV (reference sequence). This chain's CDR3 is CASRGTGEVPLHF. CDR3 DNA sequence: TGTGCCAGTCGCGGGACAGGGGAAGTTCCCCTCCACTTT.

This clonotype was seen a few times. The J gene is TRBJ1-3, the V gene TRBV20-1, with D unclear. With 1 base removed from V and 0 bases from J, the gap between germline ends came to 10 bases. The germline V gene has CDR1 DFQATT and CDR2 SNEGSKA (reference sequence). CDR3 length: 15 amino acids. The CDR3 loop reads CSARGYSDSGNTIYF. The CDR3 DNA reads TGCAGTGCTAGAGGATACTCAGACTCTGGAAACACCATATATTTT.

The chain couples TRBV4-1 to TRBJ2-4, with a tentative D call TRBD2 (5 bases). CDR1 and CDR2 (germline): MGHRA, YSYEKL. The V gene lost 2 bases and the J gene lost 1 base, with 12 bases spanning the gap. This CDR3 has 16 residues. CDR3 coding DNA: TGCGCCAGCAGCCAATATACCTTAGCGGCCAAAAACATTCAGTACTTC. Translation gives CASSQYTLAAKNIQYF.

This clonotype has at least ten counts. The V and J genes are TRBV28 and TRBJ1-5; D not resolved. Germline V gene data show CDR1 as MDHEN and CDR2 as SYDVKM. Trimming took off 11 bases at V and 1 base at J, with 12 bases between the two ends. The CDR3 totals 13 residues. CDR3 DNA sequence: TGTGCCGTCCAGTCTGGAAGCAATCAGCCCCAGCATTTT. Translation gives CAVQSGSNQPQHF.

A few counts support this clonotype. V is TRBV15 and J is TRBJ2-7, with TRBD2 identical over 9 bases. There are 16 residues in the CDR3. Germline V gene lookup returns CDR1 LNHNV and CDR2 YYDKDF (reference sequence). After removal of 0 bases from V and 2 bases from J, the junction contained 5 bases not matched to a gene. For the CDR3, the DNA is TGTGCCACCAGCAGAGAGCGGGTAGCGGGAGCCTACGAGCAGTACTTC. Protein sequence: CATSRERVAGAYEQYF. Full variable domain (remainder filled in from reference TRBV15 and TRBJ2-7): DAMVIQNPRYQVTQFGKPVTLSCSQTLNHNVMYWYQQKSSQAPKLLFHYYDKDFNNEADTPDNFQSRRPNTSFCFLDIRSPGLGDTAMYLCATSRERVAGAYEQYFGPGTRLTVT.

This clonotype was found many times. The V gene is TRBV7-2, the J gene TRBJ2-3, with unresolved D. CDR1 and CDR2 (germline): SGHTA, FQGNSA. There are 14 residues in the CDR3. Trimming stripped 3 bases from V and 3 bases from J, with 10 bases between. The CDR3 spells CASSFDGLTDTQYF. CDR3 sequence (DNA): TGTGCCAGCAGCTTTGATGGTTTAACAGATACGCAGTATTTT.